These T cell receptor beta chains were read from a single sample in a study of blood T cell repertoires in COVID-19. Data came from immunoSEQ multiplex PCR; TCRdb stores just in-frame clones and leaves some out. The sample includes about 180,000 clones, roughly nine tenths of them seen just once. What was sequenced was PBMCs or T cells enriched from blood (not recorded which). Receptor source: a woman in her fifties or sixties who had recovered from COVID-19. Both conserved end residues are part of each CDR3. D genes are given only for firm matches. Only some rows state a clone size, as once, few, many or a class for expanded clones.

D gene: NA; clone size: NA; J gene: TRBJ2-7; V gene: TRBV15; CDR3 protein: CATGRGGTLREQYF; CDR3 DNA: TGTGCCACCGGGAGGGGGGGGACCCTTCGCGAGCAGTACTTC
D gene: TRBD1; clone size: NA; J gene: TRBJ1-3; V gene: TRBV5-1; CDR3 protein: CASSLGTGGNTIYF; CDR3 DNA: TGCGCCAGCAGCTTGGGGACAGGGGGAAACACCATATATTTT
D gene: NA; clone size: NA; J gene: TRBJ2-7; V gene: TRBV6-1; CDR3 protein: CASSEAVRRGSYEQYF; CDR3 DNA: TGTGCCAGCAGTGAAGCGGTTCGTAGGGGCTCCTACGAGCAGTACTTC
D gene: TRBD1; clone size: NA; J gene: TRBJ2-7; V gene: TRBV15; CDR3 protein: CATSRDRGLEQYF; CDR3 DNA: TGTGCCACCAGCAGGGACAGGGGGCTAGAGCAGTACTTC
D gene: TRBD1; clone size: NA; J gene: TRBJ1-6; V gene: TRBV7-2; CDR3 protein: CASSLAGTENSPLHF; CDR3 DNA: TGTGCCAGCAGCTTAGCTGGGACAGAAAATTCACCCCTCCACTTT
D gene: TRBD2; clone size: once; J gene: TRBJ2-3; V gene: TRBV7-8; CDR3 protein: CASSWVSGVGKDTQYF; CDR3 DNA: TGTGCCAGCAGCTGGGTCAGCGGGGTGGGGAAAGATACGCAGTATTTT
D gene: NA; clone size: NA; J gene: TRBJ1-5; V gene: TRBV20-1; CDR3 protein: CSASSGGRTYQPQHF; CDR3 DNA: TGCAGTGCTAGTTCGGGGGGGAGGACGTATCAGCCCCAGCATTTT
D gene: TRBD1; clone size: NA; J gene: TRBJ1-6; V gene: TRBV6-5; CDR3 protein: CASSSGQVNSPLHF; CDR3 DNA: TGTGCCAGCAGCTCCGGACAGGTCAATTCACCCCTCCACTTT
D gene: NA; clone size: NA; J gene: TRBJ2-1; V gene: TRBV6-5; CDR3 protein: CASSYVSGYNEQFF; CDR3 DNA: TGTGCCAGCAGTTACGTTTCAGGGTACAATGAGCAGTTCTTC
D gene: NA; clone size: NA; J gene: TRBJ1-3; V gene: TRBV7-9; CDR3 protein: CASSLTPDSTGNTIYF; CDR3 DNA: TGTGCCAGCAGCTTAACCCCGGACAGTACTGGAAACACCATATATTTT
D gene: TRBD1; clone size: NA; J gene: TRBJ2-5; V gene: TRBV19; CDR3 protein: CASSSGGTGRQETQYF; CDR3 DNA: TGTGCCAGTAGTTCCGGCGGGACAGGGCGCCAAGAGACCCAGTACTTC
D gene: NA; clone size: NA; J gene: TRBJ2-7; V gene: TRBV6-1; CDR3 protein: CASSEASLQYF; CDR3 DNA: TGTGCCAGCAGTGAAGCGTCCTTGCAGTACTTC
D gene: NA; clone size: NA; J gene: TRBJ2-7; V gene: TRBV18; CDR3 protein: CASSPTARGEQYF; CDR3 DNA: TGTGCCAGCTCACCTACCGCCCGGGGCGAGCAGTACTTC
D gene: NA; clone size: NA; J gene: TRBJ2-5; V gene: TRBV27; CDR3 protein: CASSLLGGAQYF; CDR3 DNA: TGTGCCAGCAGTTTATTAGGGGGGGCCCAGTACTTC
D gene: TRBD1; clone size: NA; J gene: TRBJ2-5; V gene: TRBV3-1/TRBV3-2; CDR3 protein: CASSRPGQGWETQYF; CDR3 DNA: TGTGCCAGCAGCCGGCCGGGACAGGGTTGGGAGACCCAGTACTTC
D gene: TRBD1; clone size: NA; J gene: TRBJ1-2; V gene: TRBV28; CDR3 protein: CASSPDRFTNYGYTF; CDR3 DNA: TGTGCCAGCAGTCCGGACAGGTTTACTAACTATGGCTACACCTTC
D gene: TRBD2; clone size: NA; J gene: TRBJ2-3; V gene: TRBV4-1; CDR3 protein: CASSQYSGTSGADTQYF; CDR3 DNA: TGCGCCAGCAGCCAATACTCCGGGACTAGCGGAGCGGATACGCAGTATTTT
D gene: TRBD1; clone size: NA; J gene: TRBJ1-2; V gene: TRBV15; CDR3 protein: CATSRESLLGTGGLYGYTF; CDR3 DNA: TGTGCCACCAGCAGAGAATCTCTGCTGGGGACAGGGGGCCTTTATGGCTACACCTTC
D gene: NA; clone size: NA; J gene: TRBJ2-7; V gene: TRBV7-8; CDR3 protein: CASSLAVFYEQYF; CDR3 DNA: TGTGCCAGCAGCTTAGCTGTCTTCTACGAGCAGTACTTC
D gene: TRBD2; clone size: NA; J gene: TRBJ2-2; V gene: TRBV5-8; CDR3 protein: CASSVSGRRTGELFF; CDR3 DNA: TGTGCCAGCAGCGTTAGCGGGAGGAGAACCGGGGAGCTGTTTTTT
D gene: NA; clone size: NA; J gene: TRBJ2-7; V gene: TRBV7-9; CDR3 protein: CASSATGYEQYF; CDR3 DNA: TGTGCCAGCAGCGCTACGGGTTACGAGCAGTACTTC
D gene: NA; clone size: once; J gene: TRBJ1-1; V gene: TRBV2; CDR3 protein: CASSGGGTEAFF; CDR3 DNA: TGTGCCAGCAGTGGGGGGGGGACTGAAGCTTTCTTT
D gene: NA; clone size: NA; J gene: TRBJ2-7; V gene: TRBV10-3; CDR3 protein: CAISDVSYGTEQYF; CDR3 DNA: TGTGCCATCAGTGACGTATCCTATGGGACAGAGCAGTACTTC
D gene: TRBD2; clone size: once; J gene: TRBJ2-5; V gene: TRBV7-2; CDR3 protein: CASSPSGRGETQYF; CDR3 DNA: TGTGCCAGCAGCCCTAGCGGGAGAGGGGAGACCCAGTACTTC
D gene: NA; clone size: NA; J gene: TRBJ2-7; V gene: TRBV6-1; CDR3 protein: CASSVFATGFSYEQYF; CDR3 DNA: TGTGCCAGCAGTGTTTTTGCCACAGGGTTCTCCTACGAGCAGTACTTC
D gene: NA; clone size: once; J gene: TRBJ2-7; V gene: TRBV5-1; CDR3 protein: CASSIQGGAEQYF; CDR3 DNA: TGCGCCAGCAGCATTCAGGGTGGGGCCGAGCAGTACTTC
D gene: NA; clone size: NA; J gene: TRBJ2-2; V gene: TRBV21-1; CDR3 protein: CASSKGEATGELFF; CDR3 DNA: TGTGCCAGCAGCAAGGGGGAGGCCACCGGGGAGCTGTTTTTT
D gene: TRBD2; clone size: NA; J gene: TRBJ2-7; V gene: TRBV10-1; CDR3 protein: CASSEAGGHEQYF; CDR3 DNA: TGCGCCAGCAGTGAGGCGGGAGGCCACGAGCAGTACTTC
D gene: NA; clone size: NA; J gene: TRBJ2-7; V gene: TRBV18; CDR3 protein: CASSRAGDPYEQYF; CDR3 DNA: TGTGCCAGCTCAAGAGCAGGGGACCCCTACGAGCAGTACTTC
D gene: NA; clone size: few; J gene: TRBJ2-2; V gene: TRBV5-4; CDR3 protein: CASCPAGTGELFF; CDR3 DNA: TGTGCCAGCTGTCCGGCGGGCACCGGGGAGCTGTTTTTT
D gene: TRBD2; clone size: NA; J gene: TRBJ2-1; V gene: TRBV5-8; CDR3 protein: CASSPGTSPLYNEQFF; CDR3 DNA: TGTGCCAGCAGCCCAGGGACTAGCCCCCTTTACAATGAGCAGTTCTTC
D gene: TRBD1; clone size: NA; J gene: TRBJ1-1; V gene: TRBV19; CDR3 protein: CASSVPGQGKSEAFF; CDR3 DNA: TGTGCCAGTAGTGTACCCGGACAGGGAAAATCTGAAGCTTTCTTT
D gene: NA; clone size: NA; J gene: TRBJ2-7; V gene: TRBV7-2; CDR3 protein: CASSRSGPQYEQYF; CDR3 DNA: TGTGCCAGCAGCCGCAGCGGCCCGCAGTACGAGCAGTACTTC
D gene: NA; clone size: few; J gene: TRBJ2-7; V gene: TRBV5-1; CDR3 protein: CASSSQNSYEQYF; CDR3 DNA: TGCGCCAGCAGCTCCCAGAATTCTTACGAGCAGTACTTC
D gene: TRBD1; clone size: once; J gene: TRBJ2-7; V gene: TRBV18; CDR3 protein: CASSAPGQGYEQYF; CDR3 DNA: TGTGCCAGCTCGGCTCCGGGACAGGGTTACGAGCAGTACTTC
D gene: NA; clone size: NA; J gene: TRBJ2-3; V gene: TRBV7-2; CDR3 protein: CASSWQRGDTQYF; CDR3 DNA: TGTGCCAGCAGCTGGCAACGCGGGGATACGCAGTATTTT
D gene: TRBD1; clone size: NA; J gene: TRBJ2-1; V gene: TRBV9; CDR3 protein: CASSSKGAGHKEQFF; CDR3 DNA: TGTGCCAGCAGCTCGAAGGGGGCTGGACACAAAGAGCAGTTCTTC
D gene: TRBD1; clone size: NA; J gene: TRBJ1-5; V gene: TRBV2; CDR3 protein: CASSEGQLGTDNQPQHF; CDR3 DNA: TGTGCCAGCAGTGAAGGGCAATTAGGGACAGACAATCAGCCCCAGCATTTT